Reported below is one TCR beta chain. This entry belongs to a study of cytomegalovirus exposure and HLA in healthy donors. Only in-frame clones appear in the TCRdb table, and some are missing; sequencing was by immunoSEQ multiplex PCR. The sample yields approximately 73,000 clones, approximately 96% seen once. The CDR3 runs 13 residues. Between the trimmed V and J ends, which lost 5 bases and 4 bases, there was a span of 12 bases. Germline V gene sequence: CDR1 SNHLY, CDR2 FYNNEI. The chain links TRBV2 to TRBJ2-7; D perhaps matches TRBD1 (6 bases). The receptor's source is a man aged 18 to 30 in good health and CMV-seronegative. Material: PBMCs. DNA for the CDR3: TGTGCCAGCAGTAGGGGACAAGCTTACGAGCAGTACTTC. Amino acid sequence: CASSRGQAYEQYF.